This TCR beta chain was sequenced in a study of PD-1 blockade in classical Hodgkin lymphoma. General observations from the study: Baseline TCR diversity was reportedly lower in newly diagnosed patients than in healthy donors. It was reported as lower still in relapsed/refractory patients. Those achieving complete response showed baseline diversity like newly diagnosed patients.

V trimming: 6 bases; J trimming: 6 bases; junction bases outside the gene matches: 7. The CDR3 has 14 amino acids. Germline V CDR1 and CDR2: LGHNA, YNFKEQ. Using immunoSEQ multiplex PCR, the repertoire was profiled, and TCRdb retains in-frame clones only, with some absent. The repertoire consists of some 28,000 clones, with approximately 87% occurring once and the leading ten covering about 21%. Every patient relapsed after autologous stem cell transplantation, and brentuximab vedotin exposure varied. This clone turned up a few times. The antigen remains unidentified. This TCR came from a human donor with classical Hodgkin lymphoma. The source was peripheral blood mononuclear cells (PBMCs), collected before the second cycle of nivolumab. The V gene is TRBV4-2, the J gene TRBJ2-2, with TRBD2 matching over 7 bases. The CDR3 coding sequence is TGTGCCAGCAGATTCGGGCGGGGGTCCGGGGAGCTGTTTTTT. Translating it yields CASRFGRGSGELFF.